Each of the 17 T cell receptor beta chains below was sequenced from the same sample in a study of technical replicates of blood from a handful of donors. Clones were sequenced by immunoSEQ multiplex PCR, and TCRdb holds only the in-frame ones, with some missing. This sample has approximately 79,000 clones, with roughly 94% found just once. Sequencing was carried out using T cells isolated from PBMCs. These receptor sequences come from a human donor in good health.

CDR3 residues: CASSSGTVGGDYGYTF. DNA of the CDR3: TGTGCCAGCAGCTCAGGGACAGTCGGGGGGGACTATGGCTACACCTTC. The chain links TRBV13 to TRBJ1-2; 7 positions agree with TRBD1. Germline trimming cut 4 bases from V and 3 bases from J; bases unmatched to any gene: 11. This CDR3 is built from 16 residues. Germline V gene lookup returns CDR1 PRHDT and CDR2 FYEKMQ (reference sequence).

This chain joins TRBV6-5 and TRBJ1-2; maybe TRBD1 (6 bases). The germline V gene encodes CDR1 MNHEY and CDR2 SVGAGI. This CDR3 contains 13 residues. Trimming took 2 bases from V and 7 from J, leaving 11 bases between them. The CDR3 DNA is TGTGCCAGCAGTTACGGGACAATCGGTGGCTACACCTTC. Protein: CASSYGTIGGYTF.

The chain joins TRBV7-6 to TRBJ1-2; D gene unclear. This CDR3 region has 15 residues. The V end lost 5 bases, the J end lost 4 bases, and 17 bases lay between the germline ends. Germline V gene sequence: CDR1 SGHVS, CDR2 FNYEAQ. Here the CDR3 DNA reads TGTGCCAGCAGCCAGATACTCGACTCCACCTATGGCTACACCTTC. It codes for CASSQILDSTYGYTF. The full variable domain, its missing parts supplied by reference TRBV7-6 and TRBJ1-2, is GAGVSQSPRYKVTKRGQDVALRCDPISGHVSLYWYRQALGQGPEFLTYFNYEAQQDKSGLPNDRFSAERPEGSISTLTIQRTEQRDSAMYRCASSQILDSTYGYTFGSGTRLTVV.

In its sample, this clone was seen once. This sequence joins TRBV11-3 and TRBJ1-1; the D gene is possibly TRBD1 (5 bases). Germline lookup yields CDR1 SGHNT and CDR2 YENEEA. V was cut by 0 bases and J by 4 bases, with 9 bases left in between. The CDR3 runs to 14 residues. The CDR3 reads CASSLDRGGTEAFF. The DNA for the CDR3 is TGTGCCAGCAGCTTAGATCGCGGGGGCACTGAAGCTTTCTTT.

The chain combines TRBV28 with TRBJ2-5; D not resolved. The CDR3 is 13 residues long. V lost 2 bases to trimming and J lost 5 bases, with 9 bases between them. From germline, CDR1 is MDHEN and CDR2 SYDVKM. The CDR3 DNA follows: TGTGCCAGCAGTTTAACACCGAGGGAGACCCAGTACTTC. Translating it yields CASSLTPRETQYF.

The V and J genes are TRBV5-6 and TRBJ1-5; tentatively, D is TRBD1 (6 bases). Trimming removed 0 bases at V and 6 bases at J, with 7 bases between. The CDR3 is 13 residues long. Germline V gene sequence: CDR1 SGHDT, CDR2 YYEEEE. For the CDR3, the DNA is TGTGCCAGCAGCTTGGCAGGGGTTCAGCCCCAGCATTTT. Its translation: CASSLAGVQPQHF.

CDR3 amino acids: CASSPEQGTEAFF. In nucleotides, the CDR3 is TGTGCCAGCAGCCCAGAACAGGGAACTGAAGCTTTCTTT. This chain uses TRBV6-6 with TRBJ1-1, with D perhaps TRBD1 (6 bases). The CDR3 is 13 residues long. The ends were cut back, 6 bases at V and 5 bases at J, with 13 bases in the middle. Germline-derived CDR1 and CDR2 are MNHNY and SVGAGI (reference sequence).

V gene TRBV6-4 combines with J gene TRBJ2-2; TRBD2 is a possible D gene (5 bases). From germline, CDR1 is MRHNA and CDR2 SNTAGT. CDR3 length equals 15 residues. V shed 3 bases and J shed 6 bases, with 14 bases lying between them. DNA for the CDR3: TGTGCCAGCAGTGATTGGAGGATCGGGGCCGGGGAGCTGTTTTTT. It encodes CASSDWRIGAGELFF.

The chain joins TRBV30 to TRBJ1-4, with TRBD1 identical over 7 bases. With 1 base clipped from V and 4 bases from J, the junction kept 9 bases outside the gene matches. Germline V gene data show CDR1 as GTSNPN and CDR2 as SVGIG (reference sequence). This CDR3 region has 16 residues. The CDR3 loop reads CAWSESRDSVNEKLFF. The CDR3 DNA sequence: TGTGCCTGGAGTGAAAGCCGGGACAGCGTTAATGAAAAACTGTTTTTT.

This clone was seen once. The CDR3 DNA is TGTGCCAGCAGTGAACAACTAGCGGGGGCAAATGAGCAGTTCTTC. The encoded protein is CASSEQLAGANEQFF. The chain uses TRBV2 and TRBJ2-1; the match to TRBD2 covers 11 bases. The germline gives CDR1 SNHLY, CDR2 FYNNEI. The ends lost 2 bases at V and 7 bases at J; junction bases unmatched: 4. The CDR3 covers 15 residues.

The rearrangement joins TRBV28 to TRBJ2-7; 9 nucleotides match TRBD2. V gave up 3 bases and J gave up 2 bases; unmatched junction bases: 17. This CDR3 has 19 amino acids. Germline V gene lookup returns CDR1 MDHEN and CDR2 SYDVKM. CDR3 in DNA: TGTGCCAGCAGTTTCAGTTTTATGGTAGCGGGAGAGTCGACCTACGAGCAGTACTTC. Protein sequence: CASSFSFMVAGESTYEQYF.

The chain uses TRBV19 and TRBJ1-2; D is unresolved. Trimming stripped 2 bases from V and 2 bases from J, with 12 bases between. The CDR3 runs to 15 residues. Germline-derived CDR1 and CDR2 are LNHDA and SQIVND (reference sequence). DNA for the CDR3: TGTGCCAGTAGTATATTTCCGCCGCGGAACTATGGCTACACCTTC. This encodes CASSIFPPRNYGYTF.

This clone came up once. DNA of the CDR3: TGTGCCAGCAGCTTCAAAGGGGCGACCGGCTACGAGCAGTACTTC. It codes for CASSFKGATGYEQYF. The chain links TRBV5-4 to TRBJ2-7; D might be TRBD1 (5 bases). Trimming stripped 2 bases from V and 3 bases from J, with 15 bases between. The CDR3 contains 15 residues. Germline V CDR1 and CDR2: SGHNT, YYREEE (reference sequence).

The chain couples TRBV10-1 to TRBJ2-3, with D unclear. This CDR3 comprises 14 residues. V lost 3 bases to trimming and J lost 4 bases, with 11 bases between them. Germline CDR1 is WNHNN and CDR2 is SYGVQD (reference sequence). The CDR3 DNA is TGCGCCAGCAGTGAAGGAGCCCTCCCAGATACGCAGTATTTT. It encodes CASSEGALPDTQYF.

The chain combines TRBV29-1 with TRBJ2-3; TRBD1 aligns across 8 bases. V trimming: 6 bases; J trimming: 1 base; junction bases outside the gene matches: 6. The CDR3 covers 14 residues. The germline gives CDR1 SQVTM, CDR2 ANQGSEA. The CDR3, as DNA: TGCAGCGTCGTTGGGACAGGAGGCACAGATACGCAGTATTTT. The encoded protein is CSVVGTGGTDTQYF.

The CDR3: CASSLTGAREKLFF. The CDR3 nucleotides are TGTGCCAGCAGCCTCACAGGGGCACGGGAAAAACTGTTTTTT. This chain uses TRBV13 with TRBJ1-4, with 7 bases matching TRBD1. Germline CDR1 and CDR2: PRHDT and FYEKMQ (reference sequence). The trim removed 5 bases at V and 8 bases at J, leaving 8 bases unmatched. CDR3 length: 14 amino acids.

This chain links TRBV4-1 with TRBJ1-2, with 10 bases fitting TRBD1. The V segment lost 4 bases and the J segment 4 bases; nucleotides outside the gene matches: 6. The CDR3 length is 15 residues. Germline V gives CDR1 MGHRA, CDR2 YSYEKL. CDR3 loop: CASSRGQGDGYGYTF. CDR3 nucleotide sequence: TGCGCCAGCAGCCGTGGACAGGGGGATGGCTATGGCTACACCTTC.